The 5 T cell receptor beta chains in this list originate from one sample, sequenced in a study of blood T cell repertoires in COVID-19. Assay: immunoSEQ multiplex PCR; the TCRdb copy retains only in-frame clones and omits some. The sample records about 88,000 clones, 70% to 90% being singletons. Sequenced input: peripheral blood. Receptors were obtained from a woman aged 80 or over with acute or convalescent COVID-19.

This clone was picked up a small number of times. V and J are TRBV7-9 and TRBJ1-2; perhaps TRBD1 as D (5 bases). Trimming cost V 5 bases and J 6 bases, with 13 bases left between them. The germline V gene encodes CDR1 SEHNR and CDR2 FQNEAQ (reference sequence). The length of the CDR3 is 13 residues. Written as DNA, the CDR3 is TGTGCCAGCAGCATCCGACAGCTCCATGGCTACACCTTC. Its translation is CASSIRQLHGYTF.

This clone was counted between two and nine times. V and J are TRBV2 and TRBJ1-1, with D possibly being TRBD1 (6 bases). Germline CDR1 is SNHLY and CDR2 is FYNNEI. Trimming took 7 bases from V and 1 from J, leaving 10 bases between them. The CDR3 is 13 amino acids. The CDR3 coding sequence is TGTGCCAGCACTCTACAGGGGAACACTGAAGCTTTCTTT. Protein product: CASTLQGNTEAFF.

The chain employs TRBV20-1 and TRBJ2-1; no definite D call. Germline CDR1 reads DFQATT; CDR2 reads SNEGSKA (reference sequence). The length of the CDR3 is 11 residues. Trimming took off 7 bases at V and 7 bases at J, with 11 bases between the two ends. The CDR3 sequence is CSVEAMNEQFF. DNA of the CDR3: TGCAGTGTCGAGGCTATGAATGAGCAGTTCTTC.

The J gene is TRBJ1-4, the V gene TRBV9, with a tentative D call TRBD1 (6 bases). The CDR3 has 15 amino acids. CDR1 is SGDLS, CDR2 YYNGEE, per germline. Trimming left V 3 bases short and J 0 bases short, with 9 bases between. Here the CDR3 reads CASSARQATNEKLFF. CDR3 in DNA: TGTGCCAGCAGCGCCCGACAGGCAACTAATGAAAAACTGTTTTTT.

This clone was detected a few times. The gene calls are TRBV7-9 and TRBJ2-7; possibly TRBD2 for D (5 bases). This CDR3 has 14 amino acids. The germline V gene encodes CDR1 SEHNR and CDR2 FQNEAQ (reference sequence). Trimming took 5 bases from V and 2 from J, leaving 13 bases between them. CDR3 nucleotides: TGTGCCAGCAGCCTTCAGGACTTTACCTACGAGCAGTACTTC. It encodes CASSLQDFTYEQYF.